One T cell receptor beta chain is described in this entry. This clone was observed a single time. The target of this receptor is not known. Per-base quality was not reported, and no clone a single base away is much larger than it. This entry is derived from a study of blood T cell repertoires in COVID-19 (TCRdb year 2020). About the full investigation: The collaborator samples originated in the United States, Italy and Spain and spanned the acute and convalescent phases of COVID-19. The dataset comprised deeply sampled blood TCRbeta repertoires from subjects exposed to, actively infected with, or recovered from COVID-19. Sample metadata almost always included a de-identified subject ID, COVID-19 status, age in years and sex. Where available, HLA class I and class II types were obtained from metadata supplied by the sample provider rather than from assay-based typing. The samples were drawn from two sources: the first 160 participants of the ongoing ImmuneRACE study, and some 1,300 subjects contributed by 6 global collaborators. The material from the prospective study consisted of cDNA or gDNA derived from T cells, B-cell-depleted T cells, or PBMCs. The repertoires were released in a freely available public database intended as a resource for research on the immune response to SARS-CoV-2. Findings and caveats that apply to the study as a whole: The amount of clinical and demographic metadata varied by source and participant and was provided uncurated.

Each collaborating institution followed its own protocols to collect whole blood in K2EDTA tubes. For TCRbeta analysis, collaborator samples were shipped as frozen whole blood, as isolated PBMCs, or as DNA extracted from either sample type. The junction shows trimming of 2 bases on V and 6 bases on J, and the gene matches do not reach 0 bases of it. The CDR3 holds 13 amino acids from the cysteine to the phenylalanine. Just CDR3 DNA is preserved here, 39 bases in frame from base 1. The germline V gene encodes CDR1 MNHEY and CDR2 SVGEGT. The immunoSEQ Assay, a bias-controlled multiplex PCR, was used to amplify TCRbeta CDR3 regions from genomic DNA. The original pipeline was this. Within the assay, amplification of reference gene primers was used to estimate how many nucleated cells each sample contained. To quantify the absolute abundance of each unique TCRbeta CDR3 rearrangement, sequence reads were collapsed and filtered. For each sample, productive Simpson clonality was calculated as the square root of Simpson's diversity index across productive rearrangements. Not all clones reach the TCRdb copy of this immuneACCESS table, which keeps in-frame sequences only. Checked studies attribute under half of the gap to unresolved V genes and leave the rest unexplained. Clone size and the V and J calls come from that table; the DNA yielded D and trimming. This sample holds about 120,000 clones; about four fifths were observed only once. 4% of the sample lies in the top ten.

What was sequenced was peripheral blood. The receptor chain draws on TRBV6-2 or TRBV6-3 and TRBJ2-1, and 8 junctional nucleotides match TRBD2. The TCR was taken from a woman aged 80 or over with acute or convalescent COVID-19. The CDR3 has the sequence CASSYRGGNEQFF. The DNA sequence is given as TGTGCCAGCAGTTACCGGGGGGGCAATGAGCAGTTCTTC.